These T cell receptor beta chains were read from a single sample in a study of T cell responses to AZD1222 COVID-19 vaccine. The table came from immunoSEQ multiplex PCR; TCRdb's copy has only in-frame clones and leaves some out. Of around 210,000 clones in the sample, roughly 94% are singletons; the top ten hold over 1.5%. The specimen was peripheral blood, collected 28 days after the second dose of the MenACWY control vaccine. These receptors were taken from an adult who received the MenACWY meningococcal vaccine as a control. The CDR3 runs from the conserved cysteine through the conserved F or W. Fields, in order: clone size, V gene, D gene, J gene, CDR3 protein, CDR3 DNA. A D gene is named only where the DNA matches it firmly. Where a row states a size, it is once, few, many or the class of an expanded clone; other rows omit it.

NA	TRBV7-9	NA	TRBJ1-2	CASSLYQIYGYTF	TGTGCCAGCAGCTTATACCAGATCTATGGCTACACCTTC
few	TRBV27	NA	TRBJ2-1	CASKPGWLDMGQFF	TGTGCCAGCAAACCCGGCTGGTTGGATATGGGGCAGTTCTTC
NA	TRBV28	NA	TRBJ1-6	CASSYRLSSYNSPLHF	TGTGCCAGCAGTTACCGACTGAGCTCCTATAATTCACCCCTCCACTTT
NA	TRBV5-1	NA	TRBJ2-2	CASSTATTGELFF	TGCGCCAGCAGCACAGCGACCACCGGGGAGCTGTTTTTT
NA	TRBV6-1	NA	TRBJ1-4	CASSEGTLPQSEKLFF	TGTGCCAGCAGTGAGGGGACCCTCCCCCAGTCGGAAAAACTGTTTTTT
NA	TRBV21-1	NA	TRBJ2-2	CASSSRDRVCTGELFF	TGTGCCAGCAGCAGCCGGGACAGGGTTTGTACGGGGGAGCTGTTTTTT
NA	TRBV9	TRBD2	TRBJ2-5	CASSVGSSGNQETQYF	TGTGCCAGCAGCGTAGGGTCTAGCGGAAACCAAGAGACCCAGTACTTC
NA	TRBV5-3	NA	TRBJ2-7	CARSLGSDARPYEQYF	TGTGCCAGAAGCTTAGGGAGCGACGCAAGGCCCTACGAGCAGTACTTC
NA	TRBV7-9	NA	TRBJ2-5	CASSLAQETQYF	TGTGCCAGCAGCTTAGCCCAAGAGACCCAGTACTTC
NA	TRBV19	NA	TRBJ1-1	CASSPSLGLTEGTTEAFF	TGTGCCAGTAGTCCCTCCTTAGGGCTTACAGAGGGGACAACTGAAGCTTTCTTT
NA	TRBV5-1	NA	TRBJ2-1	CASSPRLGSYNEQFF	TGCGCCAGCAGCCCGAGACTAGGAAGCTACAATGAGCAGTTCTTC
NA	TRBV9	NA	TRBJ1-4	CASSVGKGTNEKLFF	TGTGCCAGCAGCGTCGGTAAAGGGACTAATGAAAAACTGTTTTTT
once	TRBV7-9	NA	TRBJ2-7	CASSSGTSYEQYF	TGTGCCAGCAGCTCCGGGACTTCCTACGAGCAGTACTTC
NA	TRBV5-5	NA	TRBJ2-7	CASSENGLGVQYF	TGTGCCAGCAGCGAAAACGGTTTGGGAGTGCAGTACTTC
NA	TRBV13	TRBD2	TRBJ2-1	CASSQTSGGSETYNEQFF	TGTGCCAGCAGCCAGACTAGCGGGGGGTCAGAGACCTACAATGAGCAGTTCTTC
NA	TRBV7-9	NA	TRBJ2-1	CASSPTPSYNEQFF	TGTGCCAGCAGCCCCACCCCCTCCTACAATGAGCAGTTCTTC
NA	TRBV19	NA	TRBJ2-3	CASRDTQYF	TGTGCCAGTAGAGATACGCAGTATTTT
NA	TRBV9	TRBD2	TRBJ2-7	CASSVSGSGEQYF	TGTGCCAGCAGCGTTAGCGGGAGCGGCGAGCAGTACTTC
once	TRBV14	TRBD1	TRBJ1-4	CASSHDRGRNEKLFF	TGTGCCAGCAGCCACGACAGGGGGCGGAATGAAAAACTGTTTTTT
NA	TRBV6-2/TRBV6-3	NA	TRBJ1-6	CASSYRPFNSPLHF	TGTGCCAGCAGTTACCGGCCTTTTAATTCACCCCTCCACTTT
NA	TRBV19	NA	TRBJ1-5	CASIPRHDRPVRDQPQHF	TGTGCCAGTATTCCCCGCCATGACAGACCCGTTAGGGATCAGCCCCAGCATTTT
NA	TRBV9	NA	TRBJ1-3	CASSFGAGGNTIYF	TGTGCCAGCAGCTTCGGTGCAGGGGGAAACACCATATATTTT
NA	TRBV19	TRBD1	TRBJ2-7	CASSIGTGVLYEQYF	TGTGCCAGTAGTATCGGGACAGGGGTACTTTACGAGCAGTACTTC
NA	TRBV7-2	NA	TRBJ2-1	CASSLLRDRGQFF	TGTGCCAGCAGCTTACTACGGGATCGCGGGCAGTTCTTC
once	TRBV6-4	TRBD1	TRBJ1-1	CASSIDRGTEAFF	TGTGCCAGCAGTATAGACAGGGGAACTGAAGCTTTCTTT
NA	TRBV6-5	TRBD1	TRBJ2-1	CASRTGARWFF	TGTGCCAGCAGAACAGGGGCCCGATGGTTCTTC
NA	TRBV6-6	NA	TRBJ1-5	CASSYSGDQPQHF	TGTGCCAGCAGTTACTCTGGTGATCAGCCCCAGCATTTT
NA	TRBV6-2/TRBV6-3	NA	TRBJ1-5	CASSPQGRSQPQHF	TGTGCCAGCAGCCCACAGGGTCGGTCTCAGCCCCAGCATTTT
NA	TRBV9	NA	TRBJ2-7	CASSVGGLLGGEQYF	TGTGCCAGCAGCGTAGGAGGACTACTGGGGGGCGAGCAGTACTTC
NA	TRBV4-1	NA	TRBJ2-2	CASSQGKDTGELFF	TGCGCCAGCAGCCAAGGCAAGGATACCGGGGAGCTGTTTTTT
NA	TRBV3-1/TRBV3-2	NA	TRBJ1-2	CASSPEGDYGYTF	TGTGCCAGCAGCCCAGAGGGCGACTATGGCTACACCTTC
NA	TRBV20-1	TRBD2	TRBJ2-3	CSASTSGRLDTQYF	TGCAGTGCTAGTACTAGCGGGAGGTTGGATACGCAGTATTTT
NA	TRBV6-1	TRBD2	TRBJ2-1	CASSGRTSGRANEQFF	TGTGCCAGCAGTGGACGGACTAGCGGGAGGGCCAATGAGCAGTTCTTC
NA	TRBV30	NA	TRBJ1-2	CAWSRQGINGYTF	TGTGCCTGGAGCCGGCAGGGGATCAATGGCTACACCTTC
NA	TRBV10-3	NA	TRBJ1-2	CAISESKLNGYTF	TGTGCCATCAGTGAGTCGAAGCTTAATGGCTACACCTTC
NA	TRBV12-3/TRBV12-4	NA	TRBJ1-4	CASSWGGPEKLFF	TGTGCCAGCAGCTGGGGTGGACCAGAAAAACTGTTTTTT
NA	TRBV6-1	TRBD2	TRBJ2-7	CASSEAATSAYSYEQYF	TGTGCCAGCAGTGAAGCGGCGACTAGCGCTTACTCCTACGAGCAGTACTTC
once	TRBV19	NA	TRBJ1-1	CASSIEPGPVAAFF	TGTGCCAGTAGTATAGAGCCGGGGCCGGTGGCAGCTTTCTTT
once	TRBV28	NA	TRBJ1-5	CASSSPPRGPEGMGQPQHF	TGTGCCAGCAGTTCCCCTCCCAGGGGCCCCGAAGGAATGGGTCAGCCCCAGCATTTT
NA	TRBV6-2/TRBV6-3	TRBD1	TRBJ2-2	CASSVQGADTGELFF	TGTGCCAGCAGTGTGCAGGGGGCTGACACCGGGGAGCTGTTTTTT
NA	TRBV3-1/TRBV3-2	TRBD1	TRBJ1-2	CASSQRTGFGYTF	TGTGCCAGCAGCCAAAGGACAGGGTTTGGCTACACCTTC
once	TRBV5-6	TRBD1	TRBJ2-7	CASRIGQVNYEQYF	TGTGCCAGCAGAATCGGACAGGTCAACTACGAGCAGTACTTC
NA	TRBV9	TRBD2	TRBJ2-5	CASSPIGTSGRSQYF	TGTGCCAGCAGCCCTATCGGGACTAGCGGGAGGTCCCAGTACTTC
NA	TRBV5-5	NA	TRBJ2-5	CASSLELDGETQYF	TGTGCCAGCAGCTTGGAACTAGATGGAGAGACCCAGTACTTC
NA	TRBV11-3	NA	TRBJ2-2	CASSLEGPNGELFF	TGTGCCAGCAGCTTAGAAGGACCAAACGGAGAGCTGTTTTTT
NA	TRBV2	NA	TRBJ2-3	CASRKKASPTDTQYF	TGTGCCAGCAGAAAAAAAGCATCCCCCACAGATACGCAGTATTTT
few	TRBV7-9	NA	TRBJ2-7	CASSRGTGNEQYF	TGTGCCAGCAGCCGAGGCACAGGGAACGAGCAGTACTTC
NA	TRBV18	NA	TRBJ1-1	CASSRGNRALNTEAFF	TGTGCCAGCTCACGGGGCAACAGGGCGCTGAACACTGAAGCTTTCTTT
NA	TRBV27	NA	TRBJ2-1	CASSLSSSNEQFF	TGTGCCAGCAGTTTATCTTCAAGCAATGAGCAGTTCTTC
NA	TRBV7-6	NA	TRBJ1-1	CASSLGGLNTEAFF	TGTGCCAGCAGCTTAGGAGGACTAAACACTGAAGCTTTCTTT
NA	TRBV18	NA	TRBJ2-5	CASSPQNQETQYF	TGTGCCAGCTCACCCCAAAACCAAGAGACCCAGTACTTC
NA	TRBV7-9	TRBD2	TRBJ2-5	CASSLGTSTLQETQYF	TGTGCCAGCAGCTTAGGGACTAGCACACTTCAAGAGACCCAGTACTTC
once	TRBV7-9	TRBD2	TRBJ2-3	CASSSSGSSGRAVGNTQYF	TGTGCCAGCAGCTCCTCTGGGTCTAGCGGGAGGGCCGTGGGAAATACGCAGTATTTT
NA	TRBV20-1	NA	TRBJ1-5	CSASLTPSNQPQHF	TGCAGTGCTAGTTTGACCCCCTCGAATCAGCCCCAGCATTTT
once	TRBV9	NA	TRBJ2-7	CASSVADPPYEQYF	TGTGCCAGCAGCGTAGCTGATCCGCCCTACGAGCAGTACTTC
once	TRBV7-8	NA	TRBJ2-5	CASSLRQGETQYF	TGTGCCAGCAGCTTAAGGCAGGGGGAGACCCAGTACTTC
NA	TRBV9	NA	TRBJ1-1	CASSAGEGANTEAFF	TGTGCCAGCAGCGCAGGGGAGGGCGCGAACACTGAAGCTTTCTTT
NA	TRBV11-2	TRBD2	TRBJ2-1	CASSPGGAGALYNEQFF	TGTGCCAGCAGCCCCGGGGGAGCGGGGGCCTTATACAATGAGCAGTTCTTC
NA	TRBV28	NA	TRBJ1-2	CASTAGDGYGYTF	TGTGCCAGTACTGCAGGGGACGGCTATGGCTACACCTTC
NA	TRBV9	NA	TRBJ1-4	CASSPWGGVGEKLFF	TGTGCCAGCAGCCCCTGGGGGGGGGTAGGAGAAAAACTGTTTTTT